The subject of this entry is one TCR beta chain. The sample is drawn from a study of early stage breast cancer tumors. Background on the study: ER+/PR+/HER2- status applied to about 70% of the 16 invasive breast tumors.

Blood replicates held 0.5 ug DNA, tumor or normal breast approximately 1.5 ug, two each. Assay: immunoSEQ multiplex PCR; the TCRdb copy retains only in-frame clones and omits some. The table includes under 14,000 clones, approximately 72% detected once. Germline V gives CDR1 LGHNA, CDR2 YNFKEQ. The CDR3 is 14 amino acids. Trimming took 0 bases from V and 1 from J, leaving 6 bases between them. This chain links TRBV4-2 with TRBJ1-1, with no clear D. The sequence was collected from a person aged 65-85 years with breast cancer. Sequenced input: breast tumor tissue. The DNA of the CDR3 is TGTGCCAGCAGCCAAGAGGCAGGGAACACTGAAGCTTTCTTT. Translating it yields CASSQEAGNTEAFF.